This T cell receptor (beta chain) comes out of a study of neurological immune-mediated disorders. General observations from the study: Expanded clones shared no identical CDR3 amino acid sequences across subjects, which suggested private TCR-beta repertoires in all groups.

In its sample, this clonotype was seen many times. What it recognizes is unknown. Unsorted libraries were generated from 2 million PBMCs held at -80 degrees C. The cDNA was synthesized by means of template-switch 5'RACE, which was carried out with 10-nucleotide random UMIs. Every sequencing run generated in excess of 180 million TCR-beta sequences. These sequences covered 15-18 subjects. TCRdb re-called the 5' RACE reads through MiXCR, storing one row per CDR3 protein. The profile shows about 46,000 distinct CDR3 sequences, roughly 4% of them singletons. Sequenced: PBMCs. This TCR was recovered from a woman in her sixties or seventies with multiple sclerosis.

Here the CDR3 reads CSARGGGLSSYNEQFF. The CDR3 DNA sequence: TGCAGTGCTAGAGGGGGGGGGCTGAGCTCCTACAATGAGCAGTTCTTC. This rearrangement joins TRBV20-1 to TRBJ2-1; possible D gene TRBD2, 7 bases. Germline loops: CDR1 DFQATT, CDR2 SNEGSKA (reference sequence). The CDR3 is made up of 16 amino acids. V was pared by 1 base and J by 0 bases, with 13 bases between.